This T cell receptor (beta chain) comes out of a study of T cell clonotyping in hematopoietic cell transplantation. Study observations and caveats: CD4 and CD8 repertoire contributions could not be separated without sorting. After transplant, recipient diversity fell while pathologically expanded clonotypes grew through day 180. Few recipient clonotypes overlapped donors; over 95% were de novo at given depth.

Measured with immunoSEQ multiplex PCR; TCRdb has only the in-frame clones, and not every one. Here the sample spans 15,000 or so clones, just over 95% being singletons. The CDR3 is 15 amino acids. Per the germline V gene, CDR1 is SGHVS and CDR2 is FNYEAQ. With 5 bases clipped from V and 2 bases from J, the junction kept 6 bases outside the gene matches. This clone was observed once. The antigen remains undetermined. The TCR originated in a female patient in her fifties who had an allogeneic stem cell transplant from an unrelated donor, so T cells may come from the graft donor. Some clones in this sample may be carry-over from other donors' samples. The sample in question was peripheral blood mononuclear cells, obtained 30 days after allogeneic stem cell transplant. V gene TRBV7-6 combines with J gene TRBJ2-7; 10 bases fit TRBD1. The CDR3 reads CASSTGQGVAYEQYF. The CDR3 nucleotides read TGTGCCAGCAGCACCGGACAGGGGGTGGCCTACGAGCAGTACTTC.